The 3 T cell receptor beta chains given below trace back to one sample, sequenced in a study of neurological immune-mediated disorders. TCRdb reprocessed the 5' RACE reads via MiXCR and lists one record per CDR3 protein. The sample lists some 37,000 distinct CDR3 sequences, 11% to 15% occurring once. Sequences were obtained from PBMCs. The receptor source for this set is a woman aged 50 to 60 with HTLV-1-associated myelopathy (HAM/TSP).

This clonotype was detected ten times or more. CDR3: CASRRTQRTGELFF. The CDR3 bases are TGCGCCAGCAGGAGGACCCAACGCACCGGGGAGCTGTTTTTT. V gene TRBV5-1 combines with J gene TRBJ2-2; D uncertain. Germline CDR1 reads SGHRS; CDR2 reads YFSETQ. This CDR3 comprises 14 residues. Trimming cost V 5 bases and J 4 bases, with 12 bases left between them.

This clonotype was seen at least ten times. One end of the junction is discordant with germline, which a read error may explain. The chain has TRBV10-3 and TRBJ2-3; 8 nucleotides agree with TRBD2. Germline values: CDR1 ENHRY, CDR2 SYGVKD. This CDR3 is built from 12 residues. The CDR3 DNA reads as TGTGCCATCAGTGCGGGCGGGGGGTCCCCCCTCTTT. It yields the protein CAISAGGGSPLF.

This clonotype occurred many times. The CDR3 DNA sequence: TGTGCCAGCAGCGCCCCTCTTGGGCAAGAGACCCAGTACTTC. Protein product: CASSAPLGQETQYF. The chain is built from TRBV9 and TRBJ2-5, with D unclear. V was cut by 3 bases and J by 2 bases, with 11 bases left in between. Per the germline V gene, CDR1 is SGDLS and CDR2 is YYNGEE. The CDR3 is 14 amino acids.